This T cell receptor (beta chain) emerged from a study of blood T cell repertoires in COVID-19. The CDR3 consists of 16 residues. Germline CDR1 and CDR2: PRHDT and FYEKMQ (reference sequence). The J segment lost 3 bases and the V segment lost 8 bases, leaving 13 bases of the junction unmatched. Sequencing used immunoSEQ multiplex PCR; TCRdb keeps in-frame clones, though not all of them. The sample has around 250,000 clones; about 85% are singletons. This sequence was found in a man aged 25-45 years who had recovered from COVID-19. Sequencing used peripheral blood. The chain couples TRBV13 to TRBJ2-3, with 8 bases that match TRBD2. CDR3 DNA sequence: TGTGCCAGCTTGATAGGAGCGGGGGAGGTTACAGATACGCAGTATTTT. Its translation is CASLIGAGEVTDTQYF.